This entry lists 24 T cell receptor beta chains sequenced from one sample in a study of blood T cells in healthy people across ages. Using a J-beta primer mix together with a sample-barcoded 5' primer, a second PCR was run for about 6 to 11 cycles. TCRdb redid the calling of the 5' RACE reads with MiXCR, one entry per CDR3 protein. The sample has 800,000 to 900,000 distinct CDR3 sequences, approximately 59% seen once. The sample was blood. These receptors were taken from a man younger than 40 in good health.

The chain employs TRBV7-8 and TRBJ2-5; a weak D match, TRBD2 (5 bases). The CDR3 spans 15 residues. Germline V CDR1 and CDR2: SGHVS, FQNEAQ. V lost 1 base, J lost 2 bases, and 11 bases lay in between. CDR3 sequence: CASSLGYREQETQYF. CDR3 DNA: TGTGCCAGCAGCTTAGGTTATAGGGAGCAAGAGACCCAGTACTTC.

This clonotype was found a few times. The chain recombines TRBV10-3 with TRBJ2-5; perhaps TRBD2 as D (5 bases). There are 13 residues in the CDR3. Germline CDR1 ENHRY, CDR2 SYGVKD. The germline V and J ends were trimmed by 4 bases and 2 bases, with 8 bases remaining between them. The CDR3: CAISVRDQETQYF. The CDR3 DNA follows: TGTGCCATCAGTGTGAGGGATCAAGAGACCCAGTACTTC.

The chain joins TRBV4-2 to TRBJ2-1; TRBD2 aligns across 11 bases. Germline V gene lookup returns CDR1 LGHNA and CDR2 YNFKEQ. The CDR3 spans 17 residues. With V trimmed by 4 bases and J by 7 bases, 12 bases remained unmatched. The CDR3 loop reads CASSPFGSGGAGNEQFF. DNA of the CDR3: TGTGCCAGCAGCCCCTTTGGTAGCGGGGGGGCGGGGAATGAGCAGTTCTTC.

This clonotype has a handful of counts. The V call is TRBV6-6, the J call TRBJ2-7; D possibly corresponds to TRBD1 (6 bases). The CDR3 extends over 15 amino acids. Trimming pared 4 bases from V and 1 base from J, leaving 14 bases between. Per the germline V gene, CDR1 is MNHNY and CDR2 is SVGAGI (reference sequence). Written as DNA, the CDR3 is TGTGCCAGCAGTTCCGGGACACGTCCGTCCTACGAGCAGTACTTC. This gives the protein CASSSGTRPSYEQYF.

The rearrangement joins TRBV12-3 or TRBV12-4 to TRBJ2-3, with 9 bases aligning to TRBD1. The CDR3 is made up of 15 amino acids. With 6 bases clipped from V and 6 bases from J, the junction kept 10 bases outside the gene matches. The CDR3 sequence: CASSLEGQGFDTQYF. CDR3 in DNA: TGTGCCAGCAGCCTAGAGGGACAGGGTTTTGATACGCAGTATTTT.

This sequence joins TRBV2 and TRBJ2-1; maybe TRBD2 (5 bases). Germline V CDR1 and CDR2: SNHLY, FYNNEI. This CDR3 comprises 13 residues. The germline V and J ends were trimmed by 10 bases and 0 bases, with 10 bases remaining between them. The CDR3 nucleotides read TGTGCCACTAGCACCAGCTCCTACAATGAGCAGTTCTTC. Its translation is CATSTSSYNEQFF.

This clonotype was seen a few times. This rearrangement joins TRBV7-2 to TRBJ2-1, with D perhaps assigned TRBD1 or TRBD2 (6 bases each). Germline assignment: CDR1 SGHTA and CDR2 FQGNSA. Trimming removed 5 bases from V and 8 bases from J, with 16 bases in between. The CDR3 runs 14 residues. The CDR3 here is CASSPRRGYHEQFF. CDR3 DNA: TGTGCCAGCAGCCCCCGGAGGGGGTATCATGAGCAGTTCTTC. The variable domain in full, with the rest retrieved from reference TRBV7-2 and TRBJ2-1, is GAGVSQSPSNKVTEKGKDVELRCDPISGHTALYWYRQSLGQGLEFLIYFQGNSAPDKSGLPSDRFSAERTGGSVSTLTIQRTQQEDSAVYLCASSPRRGYHEQFFGPGTRLTVL.

The chain employs TRBV6-2 or TRBV6-3 and TRBJ2-5; a weak D match, TRBD2 (6 bases). TRBJ2-7 explains the end of the DNA better; the J call may be wrong. Per germline, CDR1 MNHEY and CDR2 SVGEGT. The CDR3 contains 16 residues. CDR3 sequence reads: CASSYSSLVGGNEQYF. The CDR3 DNA follows: TGTGCCAGCAGTTACTCGAGTCTCGTTGGGGGGAACGAGCAGTACTTC.

In regard to this clonotype: This may come from a read error, since a much larger clone is one base off. This chain connects TRBV29-1 to TRBJ1-6; D call uncertain. Deletions cut 6 bases from V and 14 bases from J, with 17 bases between. Germline-derived CDR1 and CDR2 are SQVTM and ANQGSEA. The CDR3 sequence is 12 residues long. CDR3 DNA: TGCAGCGTCGAGGACGGTGGGTTTACCCTCCACTTT. It yields the protein CSVEDGGFTLHF.

This clonotype was detected only a few times. The rearrangement links TRBV4-3 to TRBJ2-1, with 8 nucleotides matching TRBD2. The CDR3 is made up of 17 amino acids. The germline CDR1 and CDR2 sequences are LGHNA and YSLEER. V was clipped by 0 bases and J by 8 bases; unmatched bases: 12. This CDR3 reads CASSQEIASGLGDEQFF. CDR3 in DNA: TGCGCCAGCAGCCAAGAGATCGCTAGCGGGTTGGGGGATGAGCAGTTCTTC.

The chain has TRBV7-2 and TRBJ1-3, with 7 positions matching TRBD1. This CDR3 has 13 residues. The V gene's germline CDR1 is SGHTA and CDR2 FQGNSA. With V trimmed by 4 bases and J by 7 bases, 4 bases remained unmatched. The CDR3 sequence: CASSSQGGNTIYF. The CDR3 nucleotides read TGTGCCAGCAGCTCCCAGGGGGGTAACACCATATATTTT.

The genes are TRBV5-1 and TRBJ2-7, with D perhaps assigned TRBD1 or TRBD2 (5 bases each). The DNA end lines up better with TRBJ2-5; the J call may be wrong. CDR3 length equals 13 residues. The V gene's germline CDR1 is SGHRS and CDR2 YFSETQ. CDR3 sequence: CATRDGSGETQYF. The CDR3 DNA reads TGCGCCACCCGGGACGGATCCGGAGAGACCCAGTACTTC.

The gene calls are TRBV10-3 and TRBJ2-4; 14 nucleotides line up with TRBD2. The end of the DNA is better explained by TRBJ2-5, so the J call may be wrong. This CDR3 spans 18 amino acids. CDR1 is ENHRY, CDR2 SYGVKD, per germline. The CDR3 nucleotides read TGTGCCATCAGTCCAGGGGGACTAGCGGGGGACCCCCGAGAGACCCAGTACTTC. It translates to CAISPGGLAGDPRETQYF.

This rearrangement joins TRBV6-2 or TRBV6-3 to TRBJ2-2; weak D call: TRBD2 (5 bases). Germline V gene sequence: CDR1 MNHEY, CDR2 SVGEGT. V lost 10 bases to trimming and J lost 0 bases, with 9 bases between them. The CDR3 totals 13 residues. CDR3 sequence (DNA): TGTGCCACACGGGAAACGAACACCGGGGAGCTGTTTTTT. Translation: CATRETNTGELFF.

The chain couples TRBV29-1 to TRBJ2-1; D gene ambiguous. Per the germline V gene, CDR1 is SQVTM and CDR2 is ANQGSEA. The CDR3 is made up of 14 amino acids. The V and J ends lost 4 bases and 0 bases respectively, with 10 bases between them. The CDR3 region is CSVASDISYNEQFF. The CDR3 DNA reads as TGCAGCGTTGCATCCGATATCTCCTACAATGAGCAGTTCTTC.

J is TRBJ2-7 and V is TRBV27; TRBD1 aligns across 8 bases. The V and J ends lost 1 base and 5 bases, in that order; junction bases with no gene match: 22. The CDR3 sequence is 20 residues long. CDR1 MNHEY and CDR2 SMNVEV come from the germline V gene (reference sequence). Here the CDR3 DNA reads TGTGCCAGCAGTTTATTTATCCCGGGGTCGGCAGGGGGCTTGGAGGACGAGCAGTACTTC. It codes for CASSLFIPGSAGGLEDEQYF.

The chain has TRBV7-2 and TRBJ2-1; D unresolved. V was pared by 2 bases and J by 10 bases, with 15 bases between. The germline CDR1 and CDR2 sequences are SGHTA and FQGNSA. CDR3 length: 14 residues. CDR3: CASSLNTVMTEQFF. DNA for the CDR3: TGTGCCAGCAGCTTAAACACTGTAATGACGGAGCAGTTCTTC.

This clonotype was detected a few times. The rearrangement joins TRBV29-1 to TRBJ2-5, with 9 bases fitting TRBD1. CDR1 and CDR2 from the germline V gene are SQVTM and ANQGSEA. V gave up 6 bases and J gave up 2 bases; unmatched junction bases: 7. This CDR3 spans 14 amino acids. CDR3 loop: CSVNPGQGQETQYF. The CDR3 nucleotides read TGCAGCGTAAACCCGGGACAGGGTCAAGAGACCCAGTACTTC. The complete variable domain, with remaining parts taken from reference TRBV29-1 and TRBJ2-5, reads SAVISQKPSRDICQRGTSLTIQCQVDSQVTMMFWYRQQPGQSLTLIATANQGSEATYESGFVIDKFPISRPNLTFSTLTVSNMSPEDSSIYLCSVNPGQGQETQYFGPGTRLLVL.

The chain combines TRBV10-3 with TRBJ1-2, with 7 bases matching TRBD1. The germline V gene has CDR1 ENHRY and CDR2 SYGVKD. The CDR3 is made up of 10 amino acids. J gave up 8 bases and V 9 bases, and 3 bases lay outside the gene matches. This CDR3 is CAIGQDGYTF. Here the CDR3 DNA reads TGTGCCATTGGACAGGACGGCTACACCTTC.

V usage is TRBV12-3 or TRBV12-4 and J usage is TRBJ1-5, with TRBD1 matching 7 bases. This CDR3 comprises 16 residues. With 5 bases clipped from V and 1 base from J, the junction kept 8 bases outside the gene matches. This CDR3 is CASSIGQAGSNQPQHF. Written as DNA, the CDR3 is TGTGCCAGCAGTATCGGACAGGCGGGGAGCAATCAGCCCCAGCATTTT.

The chain employs TRBV7-2 and TRBJ2-1; maybe TRBD1 (7 bases). Trimming took 5 bases from V and 4 from J, leaving 18 bases between them. CDR1 SGHTA and CDR2 FQGNSA come from the germline V gene. This CDR3 region has 16 residues. In DNA, the CDR3 is TGTGCCAGCAGCAGGATCGACAGGGAGGAATACAATGAGCAGTTCTTC. Residues: CASSRIDREEYNEQFF.

The chain employs TRBV4-3 and TRBJ2-3; weak D call: TRBD2 (6 bases). CDR1 LGHNA and CDR2 YSLEER come from the germline V gene. V lost 4 bases and J lost 1, with 9 bases in between. This CDR3 comprises 14 residues. The DNA of the CDR3 is TGCGCCAGCAGCCGGGGGGTTGGCACAGATACGCAGTATTTT. It encodes CASSRGVGTDTQYF.

In this sample, this clonotype turned up once. In DNA form, the CDR3 reads TGCGCCAGCAGCCAAGAAGTGTTCGGCGGGGGGAGCACAGATACGCAGTATTTT. This translates into CASSQEVFGGGSTDTQYF. The chain couples TRBV4-3 to TRBJ2-3, with TRBD2 matching over 8 bases. CDR1 and CDR2 from the germline V gene are LGHNA and YSLEER. J gave up 0 bases and V 0 bases, and 8 bases lay outside the gene matches. The CDR3 has 18 amino acids.

As concerns this clonotype: The junction and the germline gene differ at one end; a read error may be behind it. The chain is built from TRBV7-9 and TRBJ2-4; D possibly uses TRBD1 or TRBD2 (5 bases each). TRBJ2-5 matches the DNA end more closely, so the J call is doubtful. Germline CDR1 reads SEHNR; CDR2 reads FQNEAQ (reference sequence). The CDR3 covers 14 residues. CDR3 in amino acids: CASSFSMGEETQYF. The CDR3 nucleotides read TGCGCCAGCAGCTTCTCTATGGGGGAGGAGACCCAGTACTTC.